Presented here are 7 T cell receptor beta chains from one specimen sequenced in a study of blood T cell repertoires in COVID-19. Clones were read by immunoSEQ multiplex PCR, and TCRdb kept only the in-frame ones, dropping some. Found here are roughly 500,000 clones, roughly 87% of them singletons; the top ten hold roughly 1%. Specimen: peripheral blood. These receptors were taken from a young man with COVID-19, enrolled during active disease.

The table lists this clone with a few counts. This chain connects TRBV2 to TRBJ1-6, with a possible D match to TRBD1 (5 bases). This CDR3 region has 14 residues. V lost 7 bases and J lost 8, with 15 bases in between. Germline CDR1 and CDR2: SNHLY and FYNNEI. As DNA, the CDR3 is TGTGCCAGCACACCCGGGACTCGTCATTCACCCCTCCACTTT. Protein sequence: CASTPGTRHSPLHF.

As to this clone: The same CDR3 can be traced to other DNA sequences in this sample. The J gene is TRBJ1-5, the V gene TRBV7-9; D is unresolved. The CDR3 consists of 13 residues. The V gene's germline CDR1 is SEHNR and CDR2 FQNEAQ (reference sequence). V was cut by 1 base and J by 6 bases, with 7 bases left in between. Here the CDR3 reads CASSLEGSQPQHF. CDR3 DNA: TGTGCCAGCAGCTTAGAAGGGAGTCAGCCCCAGCATTTT.

The chain's CDR3 is CASRSEWLSGELFF. CDR3 bases: TGTGCCAGCAGAAGCGAGTGGCTTTCCGGGGAGCTGTTTTTT. The gene calls are TRBV27 and TRBJ2-2; D is undetermined. CDR3 length: 14 amino acids. Trimming removed 6 bases at V and 6 bases at J, with 14 bases between. Germline V lookup: CDR1 MNHEY, CDR2 SMNVEV (reference sequence).

Notes on this clone: A junction boundary mismatches the germline segment, possibly from a read error. The rearrangement links TRBV2 to TRBJ2-7; TRBD2 matches 14 bases. Germline V gene data show CDR1 as SNHLY and CDR2 as FYNNEI. The CDR3 extends over 14 amino acids. CDR3 coding DNA: TGTGCCAGCTCATGGGGTCCGGGACTAGCGGGGGTGATCTTC. Translation: CASSWGPGLAGVIF.

The rearrangement uses TRBV7-6 and TRBJ1-5; 11 nucleotides line up with TRBD1. CDR1 is SGHVS and CDR2 is FNYEAQ in the germline V gene. The CDR3 runs 17 residues. V shed 0 bases and J 6 bases; nucleotides not matched to a gene: 7. The CDR3 reads CASSLAQGTGGSQPQHF. For the CDR3, the DNA is TGTGCCAGCAGCTTAGCGCAGGGGACAGGGGGGAGTCAGCCCCAGCATTTT. Using reference TRBV7-6 and TRBJ1-5 for the parts outside the CDR3, the full variable domain is GAGVSQSPRYKVTKRGQDVALRCDPISGHVSLYWYRQALGQGPEFLTYFNYEAQQDKSGLPNDRFSAERPEGSISTLTIQRTEQRDSAMYRCASSLAQGTGGSQPQHFGDGTRLSIL.

Note on this clone: Other DNA sequences within the sample encode an identical CDR3. This chain joins TRBV6-6 and TRBJ2-1; D ambiguous. Germline V gene data show CDR1 as MNHNY and CDR2 as SVGAGI (reference sequence). This CDR3 comprises 14 residues. Trimming left V 0 bases short and J 4 bases short, with 7 bases between. This CDR3 reads CASSYSRVYNEQFF. For the CDR3, the DNA is TGTGCCAGCAGTTACTCCCGGGTATACAATGAGCAGTTCTTC.

The chain employs TRBV7-9 and TRBJ1-6; tentatively, D is TRBD1 (6 bases). CDR3 length: 13 residues. CDR1 SEHNR and CDR2 FQNEAQ come from the germline V gene (reference sequence). Trimming stripped 5 bases from V and 7 bases from J, with 9 bases between. The CDR3 DNA is TGTGCCAGCAGCGGGGGCTCGAATTCACCCCTCCACTTT. Protein: CASSGGSNSPLHF.